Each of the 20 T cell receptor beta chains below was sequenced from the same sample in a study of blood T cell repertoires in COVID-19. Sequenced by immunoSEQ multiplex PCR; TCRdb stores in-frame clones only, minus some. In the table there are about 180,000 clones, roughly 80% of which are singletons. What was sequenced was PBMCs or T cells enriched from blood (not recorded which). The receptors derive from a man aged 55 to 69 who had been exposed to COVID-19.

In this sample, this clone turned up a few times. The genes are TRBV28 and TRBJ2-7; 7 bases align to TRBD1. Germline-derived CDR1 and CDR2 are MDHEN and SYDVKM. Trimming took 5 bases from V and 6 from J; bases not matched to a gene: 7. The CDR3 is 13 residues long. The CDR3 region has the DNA TGTGCCAGCAGTCCGGAAACAGGGGCCGAGCAGTACTTC. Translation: CASSPETGAEQYF.

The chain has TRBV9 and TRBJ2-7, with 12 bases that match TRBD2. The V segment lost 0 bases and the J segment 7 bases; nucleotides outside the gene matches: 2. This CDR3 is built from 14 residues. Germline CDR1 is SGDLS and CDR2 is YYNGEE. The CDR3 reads CASSVAGLAGEQYF. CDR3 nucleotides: TGTGCCAGCAGCGTAGCTGGACTAGCGGGGGAGCAGTACTTC.

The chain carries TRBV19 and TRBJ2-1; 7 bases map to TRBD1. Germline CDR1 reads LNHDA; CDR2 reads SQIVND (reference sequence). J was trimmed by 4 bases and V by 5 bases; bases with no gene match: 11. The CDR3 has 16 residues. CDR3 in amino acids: CASSPRRGQVYNEQFF. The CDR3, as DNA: TGTGCCAGTAGTCCCCGACGAGGACAGGTGTACAATGAGCAGTTCTTC.

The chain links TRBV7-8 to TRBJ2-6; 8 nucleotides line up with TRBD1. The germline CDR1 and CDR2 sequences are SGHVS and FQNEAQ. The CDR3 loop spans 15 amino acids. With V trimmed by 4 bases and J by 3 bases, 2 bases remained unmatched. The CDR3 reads CASSWTGFGANVLTF. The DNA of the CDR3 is TGTGCCAGCAGCTGGACAGGGTTTGGGGCCAACGTCCTGACTTTC.

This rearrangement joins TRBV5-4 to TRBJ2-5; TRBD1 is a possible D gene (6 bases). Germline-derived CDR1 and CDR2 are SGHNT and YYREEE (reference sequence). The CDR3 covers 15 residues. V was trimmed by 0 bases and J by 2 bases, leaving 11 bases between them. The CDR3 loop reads CASSLDRVDQETQYF. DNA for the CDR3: TGTGCCAGCAGCTTGGACAGGGTAGATCAAGAGACCCAGTACTTC. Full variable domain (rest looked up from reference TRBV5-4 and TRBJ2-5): ETGVTQSPTHLIKTRGQQVTLRCSSQSGHNTVSWYQQALGQGPQFIFQYYREEENGRGNFPPRFSGLQFPNYSSELNVNALELDDSALYLCASSLDRVDQETQYFGPGTRLLVL.

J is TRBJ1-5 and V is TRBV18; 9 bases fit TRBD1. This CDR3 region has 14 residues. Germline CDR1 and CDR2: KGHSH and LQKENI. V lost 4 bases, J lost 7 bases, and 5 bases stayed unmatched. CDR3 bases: TGTGCCAGCTCACGGACAGGGGACGGCCAGCCCCAGCATTTT. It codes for CASSRTGDGQPQHF.

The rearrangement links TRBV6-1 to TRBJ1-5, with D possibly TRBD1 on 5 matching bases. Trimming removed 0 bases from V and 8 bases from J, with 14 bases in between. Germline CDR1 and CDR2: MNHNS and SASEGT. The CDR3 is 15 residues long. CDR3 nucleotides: TGTGCCAGCAGTGAAGCGGCGGAGGGGTCAGAGCCCCAGCATTTT. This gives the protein CASSEAAEGSEPQHF.

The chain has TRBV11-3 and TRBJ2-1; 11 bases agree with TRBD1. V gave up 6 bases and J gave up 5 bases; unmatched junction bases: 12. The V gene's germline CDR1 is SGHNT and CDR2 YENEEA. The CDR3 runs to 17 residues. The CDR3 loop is CASRIFSGTGGHNEQFF. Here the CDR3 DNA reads TGTGCCAGCAGAATTTTCTCCGGGACAGGGGGTCACAATGAGCAGTTCTTC.

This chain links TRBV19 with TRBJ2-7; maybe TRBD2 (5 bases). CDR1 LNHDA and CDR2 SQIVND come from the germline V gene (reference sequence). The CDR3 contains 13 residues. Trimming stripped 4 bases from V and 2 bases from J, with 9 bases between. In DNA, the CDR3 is TGTGCCAGTAGTACCGGGAATCCCTACGAGCAGTACTTC. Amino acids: CASSTGNPYEQYF.

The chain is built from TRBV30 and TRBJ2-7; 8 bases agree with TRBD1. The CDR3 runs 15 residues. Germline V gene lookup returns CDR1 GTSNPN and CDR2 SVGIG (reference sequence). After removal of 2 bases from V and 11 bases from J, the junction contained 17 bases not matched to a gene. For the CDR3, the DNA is TGTGCCTGGAGTTCGCGACCGGGACAACACAGGGGGAAGTACTTC. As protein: CAWSSRPGQHRGKYF. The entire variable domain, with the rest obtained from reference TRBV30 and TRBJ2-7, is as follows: SQTIHQWPATLVQPVGSPLSLECTVEGTSNPNLYWYRQAAGRGLQLLFYSVGIGQISSEVPQNLSASRPQDRQFILSSKKLLLSDSGFYLCAWSSRPGQHRGKYFGPGTRLTVT.

Here the CDR3 reads CASSHGTSESSYNEQFF. CDR3 DNA: TGTGCCAGCAGTCACGGGACTAGCGAGAGCTCCTACAATGAGCAGTTCTTC. The chain is built from TRBV27 and TRBJ2-1, with 10 bases fitting TRBD2. Germline loops: CDR1 MNHEY, CDR2 SMNVEV (reference sequence). This CDR3 is built from 17 residues. After removal of 5 bases from V and 0 bases from J, the junction contained 7 bases not matched to a gene.

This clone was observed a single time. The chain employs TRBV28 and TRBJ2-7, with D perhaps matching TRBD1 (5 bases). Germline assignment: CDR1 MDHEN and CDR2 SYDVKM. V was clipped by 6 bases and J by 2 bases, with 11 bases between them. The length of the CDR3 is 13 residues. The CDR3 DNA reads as TGTGCCAGCAGCCAGGGCCCCGCCTACGAGCAGTACTTC. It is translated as CASSQGPAYEQYF.

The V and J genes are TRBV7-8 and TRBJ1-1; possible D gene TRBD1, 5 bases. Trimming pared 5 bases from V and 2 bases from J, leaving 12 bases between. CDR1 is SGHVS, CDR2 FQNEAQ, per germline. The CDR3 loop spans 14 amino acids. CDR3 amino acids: CASSTQGGNTEAFF. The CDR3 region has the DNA TGTGCCAGCAGCACCCAGGGTGGCAACACTGAAGCTTTCTTT.

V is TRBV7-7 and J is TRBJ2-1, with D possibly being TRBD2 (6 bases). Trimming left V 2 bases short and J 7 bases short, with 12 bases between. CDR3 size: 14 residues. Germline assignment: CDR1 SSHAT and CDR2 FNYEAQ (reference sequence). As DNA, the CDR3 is TGTGCCAGCAGCTTACAATACGGGAGTAATGAGCAGTTCTTC. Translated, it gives CASSLQYGSNEQFF.

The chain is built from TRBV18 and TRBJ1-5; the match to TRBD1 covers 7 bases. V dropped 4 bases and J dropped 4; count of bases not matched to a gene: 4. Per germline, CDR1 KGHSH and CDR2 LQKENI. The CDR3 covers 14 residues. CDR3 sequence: CASSQDRVNQPQHF. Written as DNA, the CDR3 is TGTGCCAGCTCACAAGACAGGGTTAATCAGCCCCAGCATTTT.

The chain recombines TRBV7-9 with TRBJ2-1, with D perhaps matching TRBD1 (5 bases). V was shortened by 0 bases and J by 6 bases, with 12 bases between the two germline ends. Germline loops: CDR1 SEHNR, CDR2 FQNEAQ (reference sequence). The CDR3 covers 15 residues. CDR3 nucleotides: TGTGCCAGCAGCTTAGCCACTCCTAGGGGCAATGAGCAGTTCTTC. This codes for CASSLATPRGNEQFF.

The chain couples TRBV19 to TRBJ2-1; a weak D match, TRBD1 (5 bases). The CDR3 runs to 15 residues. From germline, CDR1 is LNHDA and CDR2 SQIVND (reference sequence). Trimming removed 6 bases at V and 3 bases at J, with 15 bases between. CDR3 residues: CASRWAGQNYNEQFF. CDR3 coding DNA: TGTGCCAGTAGATGGGCCGGACAAAACTACAATGAGCAGTTCTTC.

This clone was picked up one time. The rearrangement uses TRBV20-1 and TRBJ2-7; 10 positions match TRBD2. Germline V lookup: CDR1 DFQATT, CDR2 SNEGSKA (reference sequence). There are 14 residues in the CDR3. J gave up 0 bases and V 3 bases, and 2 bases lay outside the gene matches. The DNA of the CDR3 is TGCAGTGCTAGTAGACTAGCGGGCTCCTACGAGCAGTACTTC. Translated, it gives CSASRLAGSYEQYF.

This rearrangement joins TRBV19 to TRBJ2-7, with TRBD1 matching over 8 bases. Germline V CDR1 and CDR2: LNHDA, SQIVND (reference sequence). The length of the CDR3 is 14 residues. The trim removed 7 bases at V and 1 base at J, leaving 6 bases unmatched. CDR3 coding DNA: TGTGCCAGTACCTTGACAGGGGCTTCCTACGAGCAGTACTTC. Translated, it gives CASTLTGASYEQYF. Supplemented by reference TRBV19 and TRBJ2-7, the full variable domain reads DGGITQSPKYLFRKEGQNVTLSCEQNLNHDAMYWYRQDPGQGLRLIYYSQIVNDFQKGDIAEGYSVSREKKESFPLTVTSAQKNPTAFYLCASTLTGASYEQYFGPGTRLTVT.

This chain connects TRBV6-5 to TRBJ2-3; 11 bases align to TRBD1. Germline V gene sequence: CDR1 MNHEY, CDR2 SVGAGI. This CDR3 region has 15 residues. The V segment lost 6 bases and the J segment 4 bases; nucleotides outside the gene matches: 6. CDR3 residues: CASRVRDRGADTQYF. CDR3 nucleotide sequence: TGTGCCAGCAGAGTCCGGGACAGGGGGGCAGATACGCAGTATTTT.